This T cell receptor (beta chain) is from a study of T cell responses to AZD1222 COVID-19 vaccine. For the study at large: Second-dose intervals near 4 or 12 weeks were combined.

Study results and caveats: Among AZD1222 vaccinees, only five to seven were seropositive at baseline.

Generated by immunoSEQ multiplex PCR, the TCRdb table keeps only in-frame clones and is missing some. The profile shows more than 100,000 clones, around 90% of them singletons. V lost 7 bases, J lost 10 bases, and 20 bases lay in between. Germline V gene sequence: CDR1 SGHRS, CDR2 YFSETQ. This CDR3 region has 14 residues. On this clone itself: Its antigen is unidentified.

This material consisted of peripheral blood, taken on day 0 of AZD1222 vaccination. The rearrangement links TRBV5-1 to TRBJ2-2, with D perhaps matching TRBD1 or TRBD2 (5 bases each). This receptor was obtained from an adult in good health. The CDR3 region has the DNA TGCGCCAGCGGCCGGGGCGGCCCAGAAGCGGAGCTGTTTTTT. It codes for CASGRGGPEAELFF.